This passage covers 18 T cell receptor beta chains from one sample sequenced in a study of shared clonotypes between healthy human individuals. Naive CD8 isolation took CD45RO-negative cells positively selected for CCR7 and excluded terminally differentiated effector memory CD45RA+ cells. TCRdb's copy holds only in-frame clones and misses some; the assay was immunoSEQ multiplex PCR. The sample lists hundreds of thousands of clones; 96% were seen once. Specimen: naive CD8+ T cells sorted from blood. The receptors originated from a woman in her twenties or thirties in good health.

The genes are TRBV5-1 and TRBJ2-2; TRBD1 or TRBD2 may be the D gene (5 bases each). V lost 4 bases and J 0 bases, leaving 13 bases between the germline ends. Germline V gene lookup returns CDR1 SGHRS and CDR2 YFSETQ. The CDR3 runs 16 residues. Here the CDR3 reads CASSLPGTANTGELFF. The CDR3 nucleotides read TGCGCCAGCAGCCTCCCGGGGACCGCGAACACCGGGGAGCTGTTTTTT.

In this sample, this clone turned up once. The rearrangement links TRBV7-9 to TRBJ1-5; 7 bases are shared with TRBD1. This CDR3 has 14 residues. CDR1 SEHNR and CDR2 FQNEAQ come from the germline V gene (reference sequence). Trimming at V came to 5 bases and at J to 7 bases, leaving 8 bases not matched to a gene. The chain's CDR3 is CASSVDRVDQPQHF. The CDR3 DNA reads TGTGCCAGCAGCGTTGACAGGGTAGACCAGCCCCAGCATTTT.

V usage is TRBV14 and J usage is TRBJ2-5; D is uncertain. The CDR3 has 13 amino acids. Germline lookup yields CDR1 SGHDN and CDR2 FVKESK. Trimming stripped 0 bases from V and 3 bases from J, with 5 bases between. The CDR3 protein is CASSQDMEETQYF. The DNA for the CDR3 is TGTGCCAGCAGCCAAGACATGGAAGAGACCCAGTACTTC.

The V and J genes are TRBV14 and TRBJ1-2, with D possibly TRBD1 on 6 matching bases. Germline values: CDR1 SGHDN, CDR2 FVKESK. V was pared by 1 base and J by 4 bases, with 10 bases between. The CDR3 has 14 amino acids. CDR3 sequence: CASSQAGGIYGYTF. The CDR3 DNA is TGTGCCAGCAGCCAAGCCGGGGGCATCTATGGCTACACCTTC. Drawing the rest from reference TRBV14 and TRBJ1-2, the complete variable domain is EAGVTQFPSHSVIEKGQTVTLRCDPISGHDNLYWYRRVMGKEIKFLLHFVKESKQDESGMPNNRFLAERTGGTYSTLKVQPAELEDSGVYFCASSQAGGIYGYTFGSGTRLTVV.

The genes are TRBV4-1 and TRBJ2-7; no clear D. CDR1 and CDR2 (germline): MGHRA, YSYEKL. This CDR3 has 14 residues. With 4 bases removed from V and 5 bases from J, the gap between germline ends came to 15 bases. The CDR3 bases are TGCGCCAGCAGCCTAAGCAAGGGTTCCCACGAGCAGTACTTC. Translated, it gives CASSLSKGSHEQYF.

The chain couples TRBV29-1 to TRBJ2-5, with D perhaps TRBD2 (8 bases). The tail of the sequence fits TRBJ2-7 better, so the J call may be wrong. The germline CDR1 and CDR2 sequences are SQVTM and ANQGSEA. There are 15 residues in the CDR3. CDR3 DNA sequence: TGCAGCGTGCGAACCGGGGGGGACAGCTCCTACGAGCAGTACTTC. Translation: CSVRTGGDSSYEQYF.

This chain joins TRBV11-2 and TRBJ2-5, with no clear D. The CDR3 length is 15 residues. Germline CDR1 is SGHAT and CDR2 is FQNNGV. V was shortened by 6 bases and J by 2 bases, with 16 bases between the two germline ends. The CDR3 spells CASSSILTQQETQYF. The DNA of the CDR3 is TGTGCCAGCAGTTCTATTTTAACGCAGCAAGAGACCCAGTACTTC.

This chain uses TRBV30 with TRBJ2-5, with D possibly matching TRBD2 (6 bases). The germline CDR1 and CDR2 sequences are GTSNPN and SVGIG (reference sequence). V was clipped by 2 bases and J by 5 bases, with 9 bases between them. The CDR3 is 12 amino acids. Here the CDR3 reads CAWSWGLETQYF. The CDR3 DNA reads as TGTGCCTGGAGTTGGGGACTTGAGACCCAGTACTTC.

This rearrangement joins TRBV11-2 to TRBJ2-3, with 9 bases fitting TRBD2. CDR1 and CDR2 (germline): SGHAT, FQNNGV. The CDR3 length is 20 residues. V shed 0 bases, J shed 0 bases, and the junction held 13 bases outside the gene matches. As DNA, the CDR3 is TGTGCCAGCAGCTTAGAATGGGTTAGCGGGAGTAAACCGAGCACAGATACGCAGTATTTT. It specifies CASSLEWVSGSKPSTDTQYF.

The gene calls are TRBV27 and TRBJ2-7; 9 nucleotides align to TRBD1. Trimming cost V 6 bases and J 5 bases; bases outside gene matches: 8. Germline V gene sequence: CDR1 MNHEY, CDR2 SMNVEV (reference sequence). This CDR3 comprises 14 residues. This chain's CDR3 is CASRTRDRAHEQYF. The CDR3 DNA reads TGTGCCAGCAGGACCCGGGACAGGGCCCACGAGCAGTACTTC.

The gene calls are TRBV20-1 and TRBJ2-3; D is perhaps TRBD1 (6 bases). Germline V CDR1 and CDR2: DFQATT, SNEGSKA (reference sequence). V shed 5 bases and J shed 5 bases, with 8 bases lying between them. CDR3 size: 11 residues. CDR3 coding DNA: TGCAGTGCTCAAGGGGGAGATACGCAGTATTTT. Residues: CSAQGGDTQYF.

V usage is TRBV5-4 and J usage is TRBJ1-4; tentative D call: TRBD1 (6 bases). Germline CDR1 reads SGHNT; CDR2 reads YYREEE (reference sequence). V lost 5 bases, J lost 12 bases, and 11 bases lay in between. The CDR3 contains 11 residues. CDR3 residues: CASSLGAELFF. CDR3 DNA sequence: TGTGCCAGCAGTCTGGGGGCGGAACTGTTTTTT.

V usage is TRBV28 and J usage is TRBJ2-1, with D perhaps given as TRBD1 or TRBD2 (5 bases each). This CDR3 is 16 amino acids long. Germline loops: CDR1 MDHEN, CDR2 SYDVKM. Trimming pared 3 bases from V and 7 bases from J, leaving 19 bases between. The CDR3 DNA reads TGTGCCAGCAGTTTCAACGGGGCACTATTGTATAATGAGCAGTTCTTC. The encoded protein is CASSFNGALLYNEQFF. The full variable domain, its missing parts supplied by reference TRBV28 and TRBJ2-1, is DVKVTQSSRYLVKRTGEKVFLECVQDMDHENMFWYRQDPGLGLRLIYFSYDVKMKEKGDIPEGYSVSREKKERFSLILESASTNQTSMYLCASSFNGALLYNEQFFGPGTRLTVL.

The J gene is TRBJ1-1, the V gene TRBV19, with D possibly TRBD1 on 5 matching bases. Trimming pared 0 bases from V and 6 bases from J, leaving 11 bases between. Germline V gene sequence: CDR1 LNHDA, CDR2 SQIVND (reference sequence). The CDR3 is made up of 14 amino acids. Written as DNA, the CDR3 is TGTGCCAGTAGTATAGATGGGGAGGGGCCTGAAGCTTTCTTT. Translating gives CASSIDGEGPEAFF.

The chain has TRBV7-8 and TRBJ2-7; 9 nucleotides agree with TRBD2. V shed 6 bases, J shed 1 base, and the junction held 7 bases outside the gene matches. Germline CDR1 SGHVS, CDR2 FQNEAQ. CDR3 length: 15 residues. The CDR3 bases are TGTGCCAGCAGTTTTAGCGGGAGACCTTCCTACGAGCAGTACTTC. Amino acid sequence: CASSFSGRPSYEQYF.

V is TRBV5-1 and J is TRBJ2-3; D not resolved. The CDR3 is 13 amino acids. Germline CDR1 and CDR2: SGHRS and YFSETQ. Trimming stripped 4 bases from V and 5 bases from J, with 11 bases between. The CDR3 DNA follows: TGCGCCAGCAGCGCGGACGTTCGAGATACGCAGTATTTT. It specifies CASSADVRDTQYF.

This chain uses TRBV10-3 with TRBJ2-2, with a weak D call TRBD2 (6 bases). The CDR3 is made up of 16 amino acids. Germline loops: CDR1 ENHRY, CDR2 SYGVKD. V lost 8 bases and J lost 1, with 17 bases in between. This CDR3 reads CAIASNWRENTGELFF. CDR3 in DNA: TGTGCCATCGCTAGTAACTGGCGGGAGAACACCGGGGAGCTGTTTTTT.

The V call is TRBV29-1, the J call TRBJ2-1; 9 bases map to TRBD2. The CDR3 sequence is 16 residues long. Germline values: CDR1 SQVTM, CDR2 ANQGSEA. V was clipped by 3 bases and J by 2 bases; unmatched bases: 8. This CDR3 reads CSVDLAGRTTYNEQFF. As DNA, the CDR3 is TGCAGCGTTGACCTAGCGGGAAGGACAACCTACAATGAGCAGTTCTTC.